This T cell receptor (beta chain) was profiled in a study of T cells in Graves' hyperthyroidism and ophthalmopathy (dated by TCRdb to between 2019 and 2020). Study-level background: Peripheral blood samples were taken at the time of initial diagnosis, prior to any treatment. To identify TCR V-J signatures that set the groups apart, the researchers used a discovery cohort of about a hundred patients, made up of 40 to 45 with Graves' ophthalmopathy and 55 to 65 with stable Graves' hyperthyroidism. An independent validation cohort of around 19 hyperthyroidism patients and 17 patients who later progressed to ophthalmopathy tested prospective prediction of ophthalmopathy. The 95 to 100 discovery patients were randomly divided into training and test sets at a 7:3 ratio. Thyroid tissue and blood T-cell repertoires from several Graves' hyperthyroidism patients were also compared in the study. After sampling, hyperthyroidism patients received methimazole starting at 30 mg daily, and ophthalmopathy patients received high-dose intravenous methylprednisolone. The paper reports TCR Vbeta CDR3 sequencing of approximately 140 peripheral blood samples: 40 to 45 ophthalmopathy, under 85 hyperthyroidism and around 17 progressor patients. Overall study results and their limits: No statistical method was used to fix the sample size in advance, and group allocation was not hidden from the investigators. During validation, the model predicted progression to ophthalmopathy a median of around six months ahead of onset, with approximately 71% sensitivity and more than 72% specificity. Most expanded thyroid clonotypes (frequency above 0.001) were also detected in blood, suggesting blood repertoires may reflect thyroid immune responses. Ophthalmopathy was separated from stable hyperthyroidism by a 13 V-J signature model, with 85% to 90% sensitivity and 81% to 82% specificity obtained in cross-validation and 80%/75% obtained in testing.

A patient counted as having stable Graves' hyperthyroidism if no progression to ophthalmopathy occurred over 18 months of follow-up. The hyperthyroidism patients were between 18 and 65 years old and newly diagnosed, with a disease duration of less than 2 months. Exclusion was applied to patients with uncontrolled infections, other autoimmune diseases, pregnancy or lactation. Diagnoses were based on clinical symptoms, serum thyroxine and TRAb, thyroid ultrasound and orbital computed tomography. Ficoll-Paque density gradient centrifugation was used to isolate PBMCs from around 10 ml of fresh peripheral blood. Total RNA was extracted using Trizol reagent, and RNA quality was assessed on an Agilent 2100 Bioanalyzer. This clonotype was observed many times. Its antigen remains unidentified. Base qualities are not provided; no much larger clone lies one nucleotide away. Amplification of TCR beta CDR3 regions was carried out from RNA transcripts. For the first round of RT-PCR on the TCR CDR3, the HTBI primer set was used together with the Qiagen OneStep RT-PCR kit. Libraries were constructed in a second round of multiplex PCR, after which size selection and purification were performed. Libraries were sequenced paired-end with 100 bp reads on an Illumina HiSeq2000. From the authors' description of their analysis: SOAPnuke was used to process the raw data, removing reads that contained adapters or uncalled bases, had a mean Phred below 15, or lacked an exact match to the constant primer or identifier. High-quality paired reads were merged with COPE v1.2.5, and unique nucleotide sequences were defined as clonotypes. MiTCR v1.1 was used to align clonotypes to the IMGT TRBV, TRBD and TRBJ reference segments. The analysis was restricted to V-J combinations with a frequency above 0.0001, which together covered just over 98% of the repertoires. A TCS score was defined as the ratio of F50 (clonal expansion) to E x V (chaos), with BLOSUM62-based TCRdist applied between CDR3 peptides within each V-J. Welch's t-statistics and random forest reduced 500 to 650 V-J features to 10 to 15, which were used in a naive Bayes classifier (R e1071). Using fastp trimming at Q25 and MiXCR clonotype assembly, TCRdb reanalyzed the public sequencing data and kept in-frame beta chains. Rows merge per CDR3 protein into single entries with the most common DNA and genes. These V and J calls rely on TCRdb rather than the paper's analysis. Within this sample are roughly 380,000 distinct CDR3 sequences, with about 15% of them counted one time only. The top ten clonotypes cover more than 9.5% of the sample.

The CDR3 starts with the cysteine, ends with the phenylalanine, and has 11 residues. Solely the CDR3 DNA is kept, with 33 bases framed from the first base. V is reduced by 6 bases and J by 4 bases, leaving a spacing of 6 bases between them. The germline V gene sets CDR1 to KGHSH and CDR2 to LQKENI. The TCR comes from a woman aged 55-69 years with Graves' hyperthyroidism. The chain uses TRBV18 and TRBJ1-1; no D gene is confidently identified. The specimen sequenced was blood. The nucleotides read TGTGCCAGCTCCGGGCGCACTGAAGCTTTCTTT. This is translated as CASSGRTEAFF. This CDR3, with the reference TRBV18 and TRBJ1-1 proteins standing in past its ends, gives the full variable domain NAGVMQNPRHLVRRRGQEARLRCSPMKGHSHVYWYRQLPEEGLKFMVYLQKENIIDESGMPKERFSAEFPKEGPSILRIQQVVRGDSAAYFCASSGRTEAFFGQGTRLTVV.